Presented here are 6 T cell receptor beta chains from one specimen sequenced in a study of CD8 T cells in ankylosing spondylitis. Each CDR3 protein is one row after TCRdb ran MiXCR on the 5' RACE reads. The data show a few hundred thousand distinct CDR3 sequences, 18% seen once. The sequencing input was blood, either unsorted or a sorted T cell fraction (not recorded which). The receptors here all came from a male donor with ankylosing spondylitis or in good health (not recorded which).

The DNA of the CDR3 is TGTGCCAGCAGCTTGGCCGAGGAGCAGTACTTC. Its translation: CASSLAEEQYF. The chain is built from TRBV5-4 and TRBJ2-7; no reliable D call. CDR1 is SGHNT, CDR2 YYREEE, per germline (reference sequence). Trimming took off 0 bases at V and 7 bases at J, with 5 bases between the two ends. CDR3 length: 11 residues.

The chain couples TRBV5-1 to TRBJ2-7; the D gene could be TRBD1 or TRBD2 (5 bases each). This CDR3 region has 15 residues. The ends were cut back, 0 bases at V and 1 base at J, with 11 bases in the middle. CDR1 and CDR2 from the germline V gene are SGHRS and YFSETQ. This CDR3 reads CASSLEGRESYEQYF. DNA of the CDR3: TGCGCCAGCAGCTTGGAGGGCAGGGAGTCCTACGAGCAGTACTTC.

This sequence joins TRBV24-1 and TRBJ2-3, with 9 bases identical to TRBD2. Losses at the gene ends were 2 bases for V and 4 bases for J; bases not matched to a gene: 9. Germline V gene lookup returns CDR1 KGHDR and CDR2 SFDVKD. The CDR3 totals 17 residues. CDR3 protein: CATSDSFSGSLPDTQYF. The CDR3 coding sequence is TGTGCCACCAGTGATTCCTTTAGCGGGAGCCTCCCAGATACGCAGTATTTT.

This clonotype was picked up a small number of times. The chain couples TRBV20-1 to TRBJ1-1; D ambiguous. The CDR3 runs to 11 residues. Per germline, CDR1 DFQATT and CDR2 SNEGSKA (reference sequence). V was cut by 3 bases and J by 11 bases, with 13 bases left in between. The CDR3 nucleotides read TGCAGTGCTAGCTCGCAGGAGTGTGCTTTCTTT. Translated: CSASSQECAFF.

This clonotype has more than one count but fewer than ten. This chain joins TRBV6-1 and TRBJ2-3; D unclear. Germline-derived CDR1 and CDR2 are MNHNS and SASEGT. The V end was cut by 6 bases, the J end by 0 bases, with 16 bases between. There are 16 residues in the CDR3. CDR3 DNA sequence: TGTGCCAGCAGCCAAAGGATCGGGTCTAGCACAGATACGCAGTATTTT. This gives the protein CASSQRIGSSTDTQYF.

The V call is TRBV20-1, the J call TRBJ1-1; D gene uncertain. The CDR3 spans 15 residues. The germline V and J ends were trimmed by 0 bases and 4 bases, with 15 bases remaining between them. The germline CDR1 and CDR2 sequences are DFQATT and SNEGSKA (reference sequence). The CDR3 DNA is TGCAGTGCTAGAGATCTAGATGGCAGGTTCACTGAAGCTTTCTTT. Translated: CSARDLDGRFTEAFF.